This record covers a single T cell receptor (beta chain). This specimen comes from a study of blood T cell repertoires in COVID-19. Generated by immunoSEQ multiplex PCR, the TCRdb table keeps only in-frame clones and is missing some. The data show hundreds of thousands of clones, with approximately 79% seen just once and 4.9% held by the top ten. The specimen was peripheral blood. The receptor comes from an elderly woman with active or convalescent COVID-19.

DNA of the CDR3: TGCGCCAGCAAGGAGGAAACCTACGAGCAGTACTTC. Its protein product is CASKEETYEQYF. This rearrangement joins TRBV5-1 to TRBJ2-7; tentatively, D is TRBD2 (5 bases). The CDR3 has 12 residues. V was clipped by 6 bases and J by 2 bases, with 9 bases between them. The V gene's germline CDR1 is SGHRS and CDR2 YFSETQ. Based on the CDR3 plus reference TRBV5-1 and TRBJ2-7, the full variable domain is KAGVTQTPRYLIKTRGQQVTLSCSPISGHRSVSWYQQTPGQGLQFLFEYFSETQRNKGNFPGRFSGRQFSNSRSEMNVSTLELGDSALYLCASKEETYEQYFGPGTRLTVT.